This T cell receptor (beta chain) was sequenced during a study of technical replicates of blood from a few donors (dated by TCRdb to 2015 to 2018). The library was obtained by the immunoSEQ multiplex PCR assay. This is the immuneACCESS table as TCRdb keeps it, with only in-frame sequences that have V and J called. A part of the clones is gone; compared with another copy, unresolved V genes explain less than half, and the rest is unexplained. The sample table contains about 83,000 clones; only one count was recorded for around 95% of them. 0.2% to 0.25% of the sample belongs to the ten largest clones. Reading from cysteine to phenylalanine, the CDR3 counts 14 amino acids. The entry retains the CDR3 DNA only, 42 bases that are in frame from base 1. From V the trimming removes 7 bases and from J it removes 4 bases, while the gene matches leave 5 bases of the junction unaccounted for. CDR1 MNHNS and CDR2 SASEGT were looked up in the germline V gene.

In regard to this clone: Its recognized antigen is unknown. It has no much larger one-base neighbor in the sample; base qualities were not kept.

The receptor's source is a human donor in good health. The sequencing input was T cells isolated from PBMCs. The chain is assembled from TRBV6-1 and TRBJ2-1; 9 junctional bases match TRBD2. The CDR3 is CASNPGLAYNEQFF. The bases read TGTGCCAGCAACCCGGGACTAGCTTACAATGAGCAGTTCTTC.